Below, 13 T cell receptor beta chains from the same sample are listed, as sequenced in a study of cytomegalovirus exposure and HLA in healthy donors. The PCR employed 60 Vbeta primers together with 13 Jbeta primers. Assay used: immunoSEQ multiplex PCR; TCRdb lists only in-frame clones, some missing. The top ten clones hold around 1.4% of a sample with a few hundred thousand clones, roughly 80% of them seen once. Sequencing input: PBMCs. Every receptor here comes from a girl aged 10-17 years in good health and CMV-seronegative.

The J gene is TRBJ2-1, the V gene TRBV2; 7 bases are a match to TRBD2. The CDR3 contains 12 residues. Germline trimming cut 7 bases from V and 5 bases from J; bases unmatched to any gene: 2. CDR1 and CDR2 (germline): SNHLY, FYNNEI. The chain's CDR3 is CASTTSNNEQFF. CDR3 sequence (DNA): TGTGCCAGCACGACTAGCAACAATGAGCAGTTCTTC.

V usage is TRBV2 and J usage is TRBJ1-4; tentative D call: TRBD1 (5 bases). V gave up 7 bases and J gave up 8 bases, with 17 bases separating them. This CDR3 contains 14 residues. Looked up from germline, CDR1 is SNHLY and CDR2 is FYNNEI. The CDR3 spells CASKWRGVEEKLFF. The CDR3 DNA follows: TGTGCCAGCAAGTGGCGGGGGGTAGAGGAAAAACTGTTTTTT.

The V and J genes are TRBV28 and TRBJ1-5, with 9 bases that match TRBD1. With V trimmed by 9 bases and J by 1 base, 7 bases remained unmatched. Germline V CDR1 and CDR2: MDHEN, SYDVKM. The CDR3 sequence is 15 residues long. In nucleotides, the CDR3 is TGTGCCAGTGGCCCGGGACAGGGCAGCAATCAGCCCCAGCATTTT. Translating gives CASGPGQGSNQPQHF. The entire variable domain, with the rest obtained from reference TRBV28 and TRBJ1-5, is as follows: DVKVTQSSRYLVKRTGEKVFLECVQDMDHENMFWYRQDPGLGLRLIYFSYDVKMKEKGDIPEGYSVSREKKERFSLILESASTNQTSMYLCASGPGQGSNQPQHFGDGTRLSIL.

The genes are TRBV19 and TRBJ1-6; 7 positions match TRBD1. The V gene's germline CDR1 is LNHDA and CDR2 SQIVND (reference sequence). V dropped 8 bases and J dropped 8; count of bases not matched to a gene: 12. The CDR3 is made up of 15 amino acids. The CDR3 bases are TGTGCCAGTGTCGACCTTACAGGGGTTGATTCACCCCTCCACTTT. This codes for CASVDLTGVDSPLHF.

J is TRBJ2-3 and V is TRBV5-5; D possibly corresponds to TRBD2 (5 bases). Germline values: CDR1 SGHKS, CDR2 YYEKEE (reference sequence). Trimming removed 4 bases at V and 4 bases at J, with 16 bases between. This CDR3 contains 15 residues. CDR3 in amino acids: CASSPADEGPDTQYF. The CDR3 DNA follows: TGTGCCAGCAGCCCTGCCGACGAGGGTCCAGATACGCAGTATTTT.

V and J are TRBV6-5 and TRBJ2-1, with 9 bases that match TRBD1. The junction had 10 bases not matched to a gene; V was cut back by 3 bases and J by 7 bases. Germline V gene data show CDR1 as MNHEY and CDR2 as SVGAGI. The CDR3 length is 16 residues. This CDR3 reads CASSYSYRGLGNEQFF. Written as DNA, the CDR3 is TGTGCCAGCAGTTATTCGTACAGGGGGCTAGGTAATGAGCAGTTCTTC.

The rearrangement links TRBV5-1 to TRBJ2-3; TRBD2 matches 9 bases. The junction had 4 bases not matched to a gene; V was cut back by 2 bases and J by 0 bases. The CDR3 is 16 amino acids. Per the germline V gene, CDR1 is SGHRS and CDR2 is YFSETQ. The CDR3 nucleotides read TGCGCCAGCAGCTTCCCCCTAGCGGGGAGCACAGATACGCAGTATTTT. This sequence encodes CASSFPLAGSTDTQYF.

The rearrangement joins TRBV27 to TRBJ1-2; D not certain. This CDR3 spans 14 amino acids. Germline CDR1 and CDR2: MNHEY and SMNVEV (reference sequence). Between the trimmed V and J ends, which lost 4 bases and 4 bases, there was a span of 13 bases. This chain's CDR3 is CASSYRAAGYGYTF. The CDR3 coding sequence is TGTGCCAGCAGTTATCGGGCCGCGGGCTATGGCTACACCTTC.

The chain combines TRBV7-9 with TRBJ2-5; no firm D call. Trimming took off 5 bases at V and 1 base at J, with 2 bases between the two ends. The CDR3 extends over 11 amino acids. The V gene's germline CDR1 is SEHNR and CDR2 FQNEAQ (reference sequence). CDR3 nucleotides: TGTGCCAGCAGCCTCCAAGAGACCCAGTACTTC. This codes for CASSLQETQYF.

The V and J genes are TRBV28 and TRBJ1-2; TRBD1 matches at 7 bases. Germline CDR1 and CDR2: MDHEN and SYDVKM. Trimming cost V 5 bases and J 7 bases; bases outside gene matches: 10. The length of the CDR3 is 14 residues. The CDR3, as DNA: TGTGCCAGCAGTACCGGGACAGTAGCGTTTGGCTACACCTTC. Encoded protein: CASSTGTVAFGYTF.

V gene TRBV7-2 combines with J gene TRBJ2-4; 8 positions match TRBD2. The CDR3 has 17 residues. Per germline, CDR1 SGHTA and CDR2 FQGNSA. The trim removed 2 bases at V and 4 bases at J, leaving 10 bases unmatched. CDR3 residues: CASSLRTGGAGKNIQYF. CDR3 coding DNA: TGTGCCAGCAGCTTAAGGACCGGGGGGGCCGGGAAAAACATTCAGTACTTC. Combining the CDR3 with reference TRBV7-2 and TRBJ2-4 gives the whole variable domain GAGVSQSPSNKVTEKGKDVELRCDPISGHTALYWYRQSLGQGLEFLIYFQGNSAPDKSGLPSDRFSAERTGGSVSTLTIQRTQQEDSAVYLCASSLRTGGAGKNIQYFGAGTRLSVL.

This rearrangement joins TRBV6-5 to TRBJ2-7; tentatively, D is TRBD1 (6 bases). Germline V CDR1 and CDR2: MNHEY, SVGAGI. V was cut by 5 bases and J by 3 bases, with 17 bases left in between. The CDR3 has 15 amino acids. CDR3 protein: CASSRTVTDLYEQYF. In nucleotides, the CDR3 is TGTGCCAGCAGTCGGACAGTTACCGACCTCTACGAGCAGTACTTC.

The chain combines TRBV27 with TRBJ2-7; the D gene is possibly TRBD2 (6 bases). The germline V gene has CDR1 MNHEY and CDR2 SMNVEV (reference sequence). The length of the CDR3 is 16 residues. Trimming removed 6 bases from V and 2 bases from J, with 20 bases in between. CDR3 loop: CASSPSGGTIAYEQYF. DNA of the CDR3: TGTGCCAGCAGCCCCAGTGGGGGGACGATTGCCTACGAGCAGTACTTC.